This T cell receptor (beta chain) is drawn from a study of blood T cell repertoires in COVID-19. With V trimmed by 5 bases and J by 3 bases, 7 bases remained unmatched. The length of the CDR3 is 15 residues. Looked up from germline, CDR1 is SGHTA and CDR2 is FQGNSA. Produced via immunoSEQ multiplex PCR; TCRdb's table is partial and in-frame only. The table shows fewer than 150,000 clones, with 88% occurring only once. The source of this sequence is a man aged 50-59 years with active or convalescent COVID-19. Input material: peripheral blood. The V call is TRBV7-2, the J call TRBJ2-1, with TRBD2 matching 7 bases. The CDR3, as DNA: TGTGCCAGCAGCCCGGACGCGGGAGTCTACAATGAGCAGTTCTTC. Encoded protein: CASSPDAGVYNEQFF.